This T cell receptor beta chain was obtained from a study of identical twins. This clonotype was seen at least ten times. Its antigen remains unknown. The CDR3 is made up of 15 amino acids. The germline gives CDR1 DFQATT, CDR2 SNEGSKA (reference sequence). Study-level findings and limits: Low generation probability was overrepresented in out-of-frame alpha sequences shared by twins. Carriage of fewer insertions was seen in abundant cord blood beta clonotypes, whereas memory repertoires showed none.

With template switching, a universal primer site was added, and the cDNA carried unique molecular identifiers. TCRdb re-derived calls from the 5' RACE reads in MiXCR, one entry per CDR3 protein. The sample holds some 590,000 distinct CDR3 sequences, 9.6% seen once. This same sample was also taken into another study, of yellow fever vaccine responses in identical twins.

Sequencing was performed on PBMCs. The chain is built from TRBV20-1 and TRBJ2-3; D is unclear. This receptor was identified in a woman under 30 in good health. The chain's CDR3 is CSAALVGQLADTQYF. The CDR3 region has the DNA TGCAGCGCGGCCCTTGTTGGGCAGCTCGCAGATACGCAGTATTTT.